This T cell receptor beta chain was sequenced in a study of T cells in Graves' hyperthyroidism and ophthalmopathy. Looking at the study overall: Blood from the periphery was taken at initial diagnosis, before any treatment.

There were TCR beta CDR3 regions amplified from RNA transcripts. Researchers ran a first-round RT-PCR on the TCR CDR3 using the HTBI primer set. TCRdb called the multiplex PCR reads again in MiXCR, with one record for every CDR3 protein. The sample consists of about 840,000 distinct CDR3 sequences, around 39% of them appearing once. V lost 1 base and J lost 5, with 8 bases in between. Germline CDR1 is SGHNT and CDR2 is YENEEA. The CDR3 runs to 13 residues. The specimen was blood. The receptor was derived from a young man with Graves' hyperthyroidism. The chain carries TRBV11-3 and TRBJ2-5; D remains ambiguous. The CDR3 region is CASSLAHPETQYF. The CDR3 DNA reads as TGTGCCAGCAGCTTAGCACACCCGGAGACCCAGTACTTC.